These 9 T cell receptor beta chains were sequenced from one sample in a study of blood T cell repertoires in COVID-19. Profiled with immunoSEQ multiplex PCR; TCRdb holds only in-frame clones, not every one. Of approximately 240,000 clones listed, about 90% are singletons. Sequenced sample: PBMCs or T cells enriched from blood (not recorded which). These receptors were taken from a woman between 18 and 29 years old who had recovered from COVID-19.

The CDR3 DNA sequence: TGTGCCAGCAGCTTAGGCGGTGAGCAGTTCTTC. Its translation: CASSLGGEQFF. The chain couples TRBV7-3 to TRBJ2-1; D not resolved. Trimming took off 2 bases at V and 9 bases at J, with 5 bases between the two ends. Germline V gene lookup returns CDR1 SGHTA and CDR2 FQGTGA. There are 11 residues in the CDR3.

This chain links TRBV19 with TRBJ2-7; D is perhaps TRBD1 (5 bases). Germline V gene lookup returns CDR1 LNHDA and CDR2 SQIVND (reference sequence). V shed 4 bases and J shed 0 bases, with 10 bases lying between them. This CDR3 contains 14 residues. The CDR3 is CASSTGSDSYEQYF. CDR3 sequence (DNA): TGTGCCAGTAGTACAGGGTCCGACTCCTACGAGCAGTACTTC.

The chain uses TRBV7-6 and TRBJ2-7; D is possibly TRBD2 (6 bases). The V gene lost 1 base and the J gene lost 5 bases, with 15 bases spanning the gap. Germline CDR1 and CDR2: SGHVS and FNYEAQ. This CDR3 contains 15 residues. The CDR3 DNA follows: TGTGCCAGCAGCTTAGGAGGGGCCGGCGGGAACGAGCAGTACTTC. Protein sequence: CASSLGGAGGNEQYF.

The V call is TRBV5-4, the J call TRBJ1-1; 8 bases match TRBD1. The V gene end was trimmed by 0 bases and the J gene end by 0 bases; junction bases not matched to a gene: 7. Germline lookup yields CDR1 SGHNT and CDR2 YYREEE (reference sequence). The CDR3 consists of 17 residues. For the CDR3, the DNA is TGTGCCAGCAGCTTGGTAAAGGGGACAGGCCTGAACACTGAAGCTTTCTTT. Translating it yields CASSLVKGTGLNTEAFF.

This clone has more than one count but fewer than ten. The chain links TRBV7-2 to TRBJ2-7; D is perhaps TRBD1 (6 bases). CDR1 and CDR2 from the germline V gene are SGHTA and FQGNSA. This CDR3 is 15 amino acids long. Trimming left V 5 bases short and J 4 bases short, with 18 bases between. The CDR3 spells CASSQGWGQGYEQYF. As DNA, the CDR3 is TGTGCCAGCAGCCAGGGGTGGGGGCAGGGGTACGAGCAGTACTTC.

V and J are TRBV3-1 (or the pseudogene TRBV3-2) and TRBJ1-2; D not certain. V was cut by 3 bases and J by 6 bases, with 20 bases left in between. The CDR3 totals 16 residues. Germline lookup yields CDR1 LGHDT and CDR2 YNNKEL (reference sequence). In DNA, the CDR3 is TGTGCCAGCAGCCAGGTTCAGACCGGAAGAGGCGATGGCTACACCTTC. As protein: CASSQVQTGRGDGYTF.

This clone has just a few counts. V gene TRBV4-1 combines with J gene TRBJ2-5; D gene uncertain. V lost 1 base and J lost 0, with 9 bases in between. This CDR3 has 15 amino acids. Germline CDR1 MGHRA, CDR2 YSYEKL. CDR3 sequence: CASSQVAMDQETQYF. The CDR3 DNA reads TGCGCCAGCAGCCAAGTAGCAATGGACCAAGAGACCCAGTACTTC.

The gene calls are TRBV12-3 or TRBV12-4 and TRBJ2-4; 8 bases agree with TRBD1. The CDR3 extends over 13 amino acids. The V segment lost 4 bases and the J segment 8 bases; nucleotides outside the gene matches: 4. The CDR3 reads CASSYQGAYIQYF. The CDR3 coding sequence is TGTGCCAGCAGTTACCAGGGGGCGTACATTCAGTACTTC.

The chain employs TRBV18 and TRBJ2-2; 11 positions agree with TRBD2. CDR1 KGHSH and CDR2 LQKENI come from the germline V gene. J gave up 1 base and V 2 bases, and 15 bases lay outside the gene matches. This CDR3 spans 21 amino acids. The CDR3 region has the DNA TGTGCCAGCTCACCATTGGTTGGACTAGCGGGCGGGACACAGAACACCGGGGAGCTGTTTTTT. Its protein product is CASSPLVGLAGGTQNTGELFF.